The rows below give T cell receptor beta chains drawn from one sample of a study of early T cells in non-severe SARS-CoV-2 infection. TCRdb passed the 5' RACE reads through MiXCR, listing each CDR3 protein once. The data show 98,000 or so distinct CDR3 sequences, 8% to 13% seen once. The sequencing input was whole blood. The origin of the receptors is an adult who was a healthcare worker with PCR-confirmed SARS-CoV-2 infection or an uninfected control (not recorded which). The conserved cysteine and the conserved F or W are not part of the CDR3 here. The order of the fields is J gene, D gene, V gene, CDR3 protein. The D gene is left open where the match is weak.

TRBJ2-1	.	TRBV6-5	ASQTSGEGEQF
TRBJ1-1	.	TRBV7-9	ASSLAGVAF
TRBJ2-1	.	TRBV7-8	ASSPIRGDNEQF
TRBJ1-5	.	TRBV12-3/TRBV12-4	ASSYDGHNQPQH
TRBJ2-3	TRBD2	TRBV7-9	ASSFGLATTPLGTDTQY
TRBJ1-1	.	TRBV29-1	SASGPGDAEAF
TRBJ1-3	.	TRBV20-1	SARDGTAALGNTIY
TRBJ1-6	.	TRBV7-3	ASSSSAGNSPLH
TRBJ2-7	.	TRBV11-2	ASSSPMEVRTYEQY
TRBJ2-3	.	TRBV6-4	ASSAGTLLDGTDTQY
TRBJ2-5	.	TRBV15	ATSRSLREETQY
TRBJ2-1	TRBD2	TRBV5-4	ASSSSGRPYNEQF
TRBJ2-5	.	TRBV7-3	ASRLPFREQETQY
TRBJ2-3	TRBD2	TRBV5-1	ASSLGGRSDTQY
TRBJ1-1	TRBD1	TRBV12-5	ASGLTKTGKMNTEVF
TRBJ1-1	.	TRBV4-1	ASSRGTHPRGTEAF
TRBJ1-2	.	TRBV29-1	SVELSNYGYT
TRBJ1-3	.	TRBV2	ASILDRGDTIY
TRBJ1-1	.	TRBV12-3/TRBV12-4	ASQRGPTEAF
TRBJ1-2	.	TRBV6-5	ASSYSGPDGPRQGYT
TRBJ1-1	.	TRBV28	ASSSPLGSAF
TRBJ2-7	TRBD1	TRBV29-1	SARTGYENEQY
TRBJ2-2	.	TRBV20-1	SATSRGTGELF
TRBJ2-1	TRBD2	TRBV14	ASSRGLGTSGGNEQF
TRBJ2-1	TRBD2	TRBV11-3	ASSPGTSDGSYNEQF
TRBJ2-5	.	TRBV20-1	SARVQSQETQY
TRBJ1-5	.	TRBV2	ASSEGFNQPQH
TRBJ1-2	TRBD1	TRBV5-1	ASSSDPGTGGSGYT
TRBJ2-5	.	TRBV10-3	AIGSGDQETQY
TRBJ2-3	TRBD2	TRBV30	AWIVGTSGRSWSLTDTQY
TRBJ2-6	.	TRBV4-1	ASRSFSDSSSGANVLT
TRBJ2-5	.	TRBV20-1	SGDSQETQY
TRBJ2-7	.	TRBV28	ASRRLDFRYEQY
TRBJ1-1	.	TRBV29-1	SVSENTEAF
TRBJ2-3	.	TRBV28	ASKDGYTQY
TRBJ2-1	TRBD2	TRBV20-1	SASPTLAGGTFEQF
TRBJ2-7	TRBD2	TRBV4-1	ASSQEGEAGVNEQY
TRBJ2-2	TRBD1	TRBV27	ASSLLGTGRVGELF
TRBJ2-6	.	TRBV7-9	ASSRGNSGANVLT
TRBJ1-1	.	TRBV10-3	AAKGYSRGISYTEAF
TRBJ2-4	.	TRBV28	ASSLSLVGIQY
TRBJ2-2	.	TRBV11-2	ATSMGPTGELF
TRBJ1-6	.	TRBV3-1	ASSQHRDNSPLH
TRBJ2-7	.	TRBV5-4	ASSLGDRYEQY
TRBJ2-7	TRBD2	TRBV3-1	ASSQDPAGISYEQY
TRBJ1-3	.	TRBV6-5	ASSKTGNTIY
TRBJ2-7	.	TRBV7-8	ASSLRSREEQY
TRBJ2-6	.	TRBV7-3	ASSSLGGWLSGANVLT
TRBJ2-1	TRBD2	TRBV4-1	ASSGTSVDNEQF
TRBJ2-2	.	TRBV4-1	ASSQNRPNTGELF
TRBJ1-1	.	TRBV29-1	SVYGNTEAF
TRBJ1-2	TRBD1	TRBV11-2	ASSQLRDRGKNYYGYT
TRBJ2-7	TRBD1	TRBV7-9	ASSSWDRDYEQY
TRBJ1-5	.	TRBV20-1	SARGVALVGNQPQH
TRBJ2-3	TRBD1	TRBV29-1	SINGDRGSDTQY
TRBJ1-4	.	TRBV30	AWSTGFALNEKLF
TRBJ2-2	TRBD1	TRBV11-1	ASSYDRENTGELF